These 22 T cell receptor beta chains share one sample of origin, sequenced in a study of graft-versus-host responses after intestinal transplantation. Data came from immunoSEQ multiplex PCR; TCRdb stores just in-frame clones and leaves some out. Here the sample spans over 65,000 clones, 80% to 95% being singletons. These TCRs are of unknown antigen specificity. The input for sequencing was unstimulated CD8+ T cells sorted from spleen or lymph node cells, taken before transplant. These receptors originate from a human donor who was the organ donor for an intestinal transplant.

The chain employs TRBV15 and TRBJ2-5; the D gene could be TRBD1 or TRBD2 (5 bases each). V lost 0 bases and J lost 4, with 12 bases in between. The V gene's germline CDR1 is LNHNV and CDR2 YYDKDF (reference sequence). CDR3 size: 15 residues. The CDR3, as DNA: TGTGCCACCAGCAGAGATAGAGGGGAAGGAGAGACCCAGTACTTC. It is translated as CATSRDRGEGETQYF.

The CDR3 nucleotides read TGTGCCAGCAGCAAAGGTCGGGGTTTGAAGAGGGACACTGAAGCTTTCTTT. It yields the protein CASSKGRGLKRDTEAFF. This chain connects TRBV21-1 to TRBJ1-1. TRBV21-1 is noted as a pseudogene. This CDR3 has 17 residues.

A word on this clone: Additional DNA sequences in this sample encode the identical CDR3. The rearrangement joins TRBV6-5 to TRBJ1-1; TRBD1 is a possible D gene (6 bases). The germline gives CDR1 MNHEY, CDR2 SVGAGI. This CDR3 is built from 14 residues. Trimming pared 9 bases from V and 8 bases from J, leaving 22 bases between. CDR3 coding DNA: TGTGCCAGTAGACCCGGGGGGCATGGCTCGGAAGCTTTCTTT. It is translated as CASRPGGHGSEAFF.

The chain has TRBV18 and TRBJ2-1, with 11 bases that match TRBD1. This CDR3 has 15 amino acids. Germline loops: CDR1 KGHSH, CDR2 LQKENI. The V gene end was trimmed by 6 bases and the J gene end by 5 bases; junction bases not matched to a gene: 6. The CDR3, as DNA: TGTGCCAGCTCCTACGGACAGGGGGCGAACAATGAGCAGTTCTTC. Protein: CASSYGQGANNEQFF.

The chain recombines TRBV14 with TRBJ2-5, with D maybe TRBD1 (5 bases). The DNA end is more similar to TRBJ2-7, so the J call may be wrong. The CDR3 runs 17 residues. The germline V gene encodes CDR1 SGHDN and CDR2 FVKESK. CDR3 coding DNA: TGTGCCAGCAGCCAAGGAAAGGTTTACAGGTTTGGGGACGAGCAGTACTTC. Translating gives CASSQGKVYRFGDEQYF.

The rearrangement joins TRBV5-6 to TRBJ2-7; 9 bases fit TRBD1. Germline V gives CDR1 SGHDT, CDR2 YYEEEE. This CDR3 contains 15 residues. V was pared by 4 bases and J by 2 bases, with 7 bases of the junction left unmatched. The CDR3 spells CASSKGTGSTYEQYF. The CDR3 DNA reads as TGTGCCAGCAGCAAGGGGACAGGGTCTACCTACGAGCAGTACTTC.

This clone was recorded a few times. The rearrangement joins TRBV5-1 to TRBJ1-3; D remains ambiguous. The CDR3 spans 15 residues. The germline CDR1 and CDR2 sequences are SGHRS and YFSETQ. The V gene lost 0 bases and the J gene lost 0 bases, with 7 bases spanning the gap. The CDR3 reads CASSLDGNSGNTIYF. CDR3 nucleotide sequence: TGCGCCAGCAGCTTGGACGGAAACTCTGGAAACACCATATATTTT. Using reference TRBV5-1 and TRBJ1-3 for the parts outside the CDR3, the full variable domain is KAGVTQTPRYLIKTRGQQVTLSCSPISGHRSVSWYQQTPGQGLQFLFEYFSETQRNKGNFPGRFSGRQFSNSRSEMNVSTLELGDSALYLCASSLDGNSGNTIYFGEGSWLTVV.

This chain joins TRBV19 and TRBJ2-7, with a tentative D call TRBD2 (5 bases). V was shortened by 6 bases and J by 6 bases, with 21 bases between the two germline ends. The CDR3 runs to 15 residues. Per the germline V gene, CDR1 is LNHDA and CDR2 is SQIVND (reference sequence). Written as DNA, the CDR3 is TGTGCCAGTAGCCTCCGGGAACCCGCCCTGGGCGAGCAGTACTTC. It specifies CASSLREPALGEQYF.

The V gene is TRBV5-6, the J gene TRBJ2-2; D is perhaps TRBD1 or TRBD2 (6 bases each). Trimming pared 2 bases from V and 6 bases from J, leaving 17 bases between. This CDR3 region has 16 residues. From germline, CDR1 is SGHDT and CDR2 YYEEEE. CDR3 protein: CASSFLTGARPGELFF. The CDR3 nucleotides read TGTGCCAGCAGCTTTCTTACGGGGGCGCGACCCGGGGAGCTGTTTTTT.

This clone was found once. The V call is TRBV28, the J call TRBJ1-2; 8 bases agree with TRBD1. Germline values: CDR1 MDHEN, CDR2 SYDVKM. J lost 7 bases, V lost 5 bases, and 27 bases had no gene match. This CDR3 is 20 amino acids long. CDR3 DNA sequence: TGTGCCAGCAGTCCAGACCTGGGGGACAGGAGAGGAACGAGGCCTATTGGCTACACCTTC. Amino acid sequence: CASSPDLGDRRGTRPIGYTF.

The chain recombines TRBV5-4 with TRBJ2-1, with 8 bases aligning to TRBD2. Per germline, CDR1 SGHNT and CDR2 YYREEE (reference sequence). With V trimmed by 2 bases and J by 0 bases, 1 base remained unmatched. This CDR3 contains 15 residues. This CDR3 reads CASSLLAASYNEQFF. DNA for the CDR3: TGTGCCAGCAGCTTACTAGCGGCCTCCTACAATGAGCAGTTCTTC.

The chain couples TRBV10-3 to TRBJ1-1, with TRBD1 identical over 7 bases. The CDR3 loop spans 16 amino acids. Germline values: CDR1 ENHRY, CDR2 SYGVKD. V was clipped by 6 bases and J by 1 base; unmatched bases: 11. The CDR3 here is CAISKTRQGTNTEAFF. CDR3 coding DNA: TGTGCCATCAGCAAAACCCGACAGGGTACGAACACTGAAGCTTTCTTT.

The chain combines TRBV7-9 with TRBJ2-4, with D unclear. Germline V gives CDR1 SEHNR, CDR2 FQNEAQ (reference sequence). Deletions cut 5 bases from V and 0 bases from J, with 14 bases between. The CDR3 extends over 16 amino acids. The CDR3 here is CASSHGPAQAKNIQYF. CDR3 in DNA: TGTGCCAGCAGCCACGGACCCGCCCAAGCCAAAAACATTCAGTACTTC.

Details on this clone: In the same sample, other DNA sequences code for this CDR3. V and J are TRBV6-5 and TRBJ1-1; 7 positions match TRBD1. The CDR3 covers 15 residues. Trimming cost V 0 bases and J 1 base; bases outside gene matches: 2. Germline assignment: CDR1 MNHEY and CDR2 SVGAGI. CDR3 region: CASSYSTGPNTEAFF. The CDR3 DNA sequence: TGTGCCAGCAGTTACTCGACAGGGCCGAACACTGAAGCTTTCTTT.

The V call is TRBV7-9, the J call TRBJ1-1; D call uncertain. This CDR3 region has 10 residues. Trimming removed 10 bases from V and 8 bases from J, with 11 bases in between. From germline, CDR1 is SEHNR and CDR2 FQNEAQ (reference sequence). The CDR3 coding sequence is TGTGCCACCCGTCGGGCGGAAGCTTTCTTT. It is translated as CATRRAEAFF.

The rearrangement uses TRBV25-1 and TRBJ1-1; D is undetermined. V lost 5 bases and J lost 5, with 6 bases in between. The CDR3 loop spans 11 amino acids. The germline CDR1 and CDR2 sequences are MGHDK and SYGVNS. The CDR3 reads CASSIGTEAFF. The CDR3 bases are TGTGCCAGCAGTATCGGGACTGAAGCTTTCTTT.

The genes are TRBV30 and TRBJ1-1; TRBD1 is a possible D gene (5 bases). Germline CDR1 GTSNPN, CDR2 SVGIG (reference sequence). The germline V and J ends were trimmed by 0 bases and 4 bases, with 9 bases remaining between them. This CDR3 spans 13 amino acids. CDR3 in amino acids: CAWSVMGGTEAFF. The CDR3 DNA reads TGTGCCTGGAGTGTAATGGGGGGCACTGAAGCTTTCTTT.

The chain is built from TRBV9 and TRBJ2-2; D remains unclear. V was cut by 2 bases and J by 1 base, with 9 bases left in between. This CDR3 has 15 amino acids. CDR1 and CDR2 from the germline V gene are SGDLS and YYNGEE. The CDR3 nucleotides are TGTGCCAGCAGCGTTAGTTCGGTGAACACCGGGGAGCTGTTTTTT. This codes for CASSVSSVNTGELFF. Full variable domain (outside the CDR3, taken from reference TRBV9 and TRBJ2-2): DSGVTQTPKHLITATGQRVTLRCSPRSGDLSVYWYQQSLDQGLQFLIQYYNGEERAKGNILERFSAQQFPDLHSELNLSSLELGDSALYFCASSVSSVNTGELFFGEGSRLTVL.

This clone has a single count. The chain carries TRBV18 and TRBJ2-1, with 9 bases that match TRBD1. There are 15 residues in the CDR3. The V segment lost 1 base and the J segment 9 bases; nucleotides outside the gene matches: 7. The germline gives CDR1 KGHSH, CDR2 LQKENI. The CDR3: CASSPLGTGMAEQFF. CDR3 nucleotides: TGTGCCAGCTCACCACTTGGGACAGGGATGGCTGAGCAGTTCTTC.

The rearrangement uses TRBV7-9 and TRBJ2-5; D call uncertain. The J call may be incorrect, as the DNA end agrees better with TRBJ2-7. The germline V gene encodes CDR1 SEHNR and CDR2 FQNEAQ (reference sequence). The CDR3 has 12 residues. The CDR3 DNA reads TGTGCCAGCAGCTTAGATGTACACGAGCAGTACTTC. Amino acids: CASSLDVHEQYF.

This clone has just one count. The DNA of the CDR3 is TGTGCCAGCGAGGAGGGTTGGGGCTCCTACGAGCAGTACTTC. Its translation: CASEEGWGSYEQYF. V is TRBV11-1 and J is TRBJ2-7; a possible D gene is TRBD2 (6 bases). The V end was cut by 8 bases, the J end by 0 bases, with 14 bases between. CDR1 is SGHAT, CDR2 FQDESV, per germline (reference sequence). This CDR3 is 14 amino acids long.

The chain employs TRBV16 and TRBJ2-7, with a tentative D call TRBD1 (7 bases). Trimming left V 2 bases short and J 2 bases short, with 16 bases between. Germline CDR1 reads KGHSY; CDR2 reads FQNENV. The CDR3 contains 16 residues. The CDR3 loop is CASSQPGGTATYEQYF. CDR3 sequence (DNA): TGTGCCAGCAGCCAACCTGGCGGGACAGCTACCTACGAGCAGTACTTC.